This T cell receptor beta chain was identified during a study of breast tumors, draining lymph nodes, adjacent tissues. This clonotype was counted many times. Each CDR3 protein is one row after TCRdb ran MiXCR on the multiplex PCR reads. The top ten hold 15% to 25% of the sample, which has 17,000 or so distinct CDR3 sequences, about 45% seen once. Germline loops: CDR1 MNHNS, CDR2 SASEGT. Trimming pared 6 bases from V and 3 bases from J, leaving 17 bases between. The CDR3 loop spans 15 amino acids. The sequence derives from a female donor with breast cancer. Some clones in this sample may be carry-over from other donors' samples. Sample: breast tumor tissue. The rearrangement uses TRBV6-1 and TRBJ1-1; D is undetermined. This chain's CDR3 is CASRFWTDGDTEAFF. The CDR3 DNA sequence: TGTGCCAGCAGGTTTTGGACGGACGGGGACACTGAAGCTTTCTTT.